The 8 T cell receptor beta chains given below trace back to one sample, sequenced in a study of blood T cell repertoires in COVID-19 (TCRdb year 2020). The library came from the immunoSEQ multiplex PCR assay. The table was pulled from immuneACCESS by TCRdb, which kept in-frame rearrangements only. Such tables lose some clones; where checked, under half of the loss comes from unresolved V genes, and the rest has no known cause. This sample comprises 120,000 or so clones, more than 70% of them detected only once. Of the sample, roughly 7.3% is held by the ten largest clones. Sequenced input: peripheral blood. These receptors came from a human donor in a cohort sampled during active COVID-19.

The V and J genes are TRBV19 and TRBJ2-7; TRBD1 aligns across 7 bases. This CDR3 comprises 15 residues. CDR1 and CDR2 from the germline V gene are LNHDA and SQIVND (reference sequence). With 5 bases clipped from V and 5 bases from J, the junction kept 12 bases outside the gene matches. DNA for the CDR3: TGTGCCAGTAGTGTCACAGGGGATGGGATCCACGAGCAGTACTTC. It is translated as CASSVTGDGIHEQYF.

This chain's CDR3 is CASSLSRTGGYSNQPQHF. The CDR3 bases are TGTGCCAGCAGTTTATCAAGGACAGGAGGTTATAGCAATCAGCCCCAGCATTTT. The chain carries TRBV28 and TRBJ1-5; 7 bases align to TRBD1. The CDR3 contains 18 residues. Germline CDR1 and CDR2: MDHEN and SYDVKM. Trimming took 1 base from V and 0 from J; bases not matched to a gene: 9. The full variable domain, its missing parts supplied by reference TRBV28 and TRBJ1-5, is DVKVTQSSRYLVKRTGEKVFLECVQDMDHENMFWYRQDPGLGLRLIYFSYDVKMKEKGDIPEGYSVSREKKERFSLILESASTNQTSMYLCASSLSRTGGYSNQPQHFGDGTRLSIL.

The rearrangement uses TRBV10-1 and TRBJ1-1, with 8 positions matching TRBD1. The CDR3 loop spans 14 amino acids. J lost 1 base, V lost 6 bases, and 4 bases had no gene match. Germline assignment: CDR1 WNHNN and CDR2 SYGVQD (reference sequence). The CDR3 loop is CASRGQGTNTEAFF. CDR3 sequence (DNA): TGCGCCAGCAGAGGACAGGGAACGAACACTGAAGCTTTCTTT.

This clone has just one count. V usage is TRBV29-1 and J usage is TRBJ2-7, with 8 bases identical to TRBD2. CDR1 and CDR2 from the germline V gene are SQVTM and ANQGSEA. CDR3 length equals 12 residues. V lost 4 bases to trimming and J lost 2 bases; unmatched junction nucleotides: 1. CDR3 residues: CSVGAGAYEQYF. The CDR3 bases are TGCAGCGTTGGAGCGGGAGCCTACGAGCAGTACTTC.

This clone was detected once. The chain combines TRBV7-9 with TRBJ2-7; tentative D call: TRBD1 (5 bases). The CDR3 runs to 12 residues. CDR1 and CDR2 (germline): SEHNR, FQNEAQ (reference sequence). Trimming left V 6 bases short and J 5 bases short, with 11 bases between. The CDR3 region is CASSSMGHEQYF. The CDR3 nucleotides read TGTGCCAGCAGTTCTATGGGGCACGAGCAGTACTTC.

The chain carries TRBV11-2 and TRBJ1-3; D remains unclear. The germline V gene has CDR1 SGHAT and CDR2 FQNNGV. Deletions cut 1 base from V and 0 bases from J, with 7 bases between. The CDR3 totals 15 residues. This CDR3 reads CASSLAGGSGNTIYF. In DNA, the CDR3 is TGTGCCAGCAGCTTAGCGGGAGGCTCTGGAAACACCATATATTTT.

This clone was observed a single time. This rearrangement joins TRBV30 to TRBJ1-2, with unresolved D. The CDR3 consists of 13 residues. With 1 base removed from V and 3 bases from J, the gap between germline ends came to 9 bases. The germline CDR1 and CDR2 sequences are GTSNPN and SVGIG (reference sequence). The CDR3 protein is CAWSGGQYYGYTF. The DNA for the CDR3 is TGTGCCTGGAGTGGAGGCCAATACTATGGCTACACCTTC.

The rearrangement joins TRBV2 to TRBJ1-5; 7 bases line up with TRBD1. The CDR3 loop spans 16 amino acids. Trimming cost V 8 bases and J 0 bases; bases outside gene matches: 10. In germline, CDR1 is SNHLY, CDR2 FYNNEI. CDR3 protein: CASSRQGGYSNQPQHF. Written as DNA, the CDR3 is TGTGCCAGCTCTCGACAGGGAGGATATAGCAATCAGCCCCAGCATTTT.